The 24 T cell receptor beta chains listed next were all sequenced from one sample in a study of regulatory T cells in long-lasting Graves disease. Regarding time point: persistent/refractory GD, antithyroid drugs over 5 years with positive TRAb. PBMC RNA was the source of the TCR library. Combining iRepertoire HTBI primers with Arm-PCR of CDR3 regions, the authors built TCR beta libraries. In TCRdb, the multiplex PCR reads were re-called with MiXCR into one record per CDR3 protein. The table shows about 470,000 distinct CDR3 sequences, with 20% occurring only once. Material: peripheral blood mononuclear cells (PBMCs), obtained when the disease was refractory, from a patient treated with antithyroid drugs. These receptors were obtained from a female donor with Graves disease.

V gene TRBV14 combines with J gene TRBJ1-4, with TRBD1 as a possible D gene (5 bases). With 4 bases removed from V and 3 bases from J, the gap between germline ends came to 18 bases. CDR3 length equals 17 residues. Germline V gives CDR1 SGHDN, CDR2 FVKESK. The CDR3: CASSLDPTTGSNEKLFF. The DNA of the CDR3 is TGTGCCAGCAGCCTGGATCCTACAACAGGTTCTAATGAAAAACTGTTTTTT.

The chain uses TRBV30 and TRBJ1-1; D gene uncertain. Germline V gene sequence: CDR1 GTSNPN, CDR2 SVGIG (reference sequence). V was shortened by 4 bases and J by 0 bases, with 9 bases between the two germline ends. CDR3 length equals 13 residues. DNA for the CDR3: TGTGCCTGGACGAAACAGTTGAACACTGAAGCTTTCTTT. It translates to CAWTKQLNTEAFF.

Ten or more counts support this clonotype. V and J are TRBV12-3 or TRBV12-4 and TRBJ1-1, with D possibly matching TRBD1 (5 bases). V gave up 4 bases and J gave up 1 base, with 10 bases separating them. The CDR3 has 14 residues. DNA of the CDR3: TGTGCCAGCAGTTCTCGACAGAAGAACACTGAAGCTTTCTTT. Its protein product is CASSSRQKNTEAFF.

The genes are TRBV11-3 and TRBJ2-7, with D perhaps matching TRBD1 or TRBD2 (5 bases each). Trimming stripped 5 bases from V and 6 bases from J, with 11 bases between. The CDR3 runs 12 residues. Germline CDR1 reads SGHNT; CDR2 reads YENEEA. CDR3 residues: CASSGKRGEQYF. The DNA of the CDR3 is TGTGCCAGCAGCGGGAAGAGGGGCGAGCAGTACTTC.

In this sample, this clonotype turned up a few times. V and J are TRBV11-1 and TRBJ2-1; 7 nucleotides align to TRBD2. The CDR3 is 17 residues long. The V gene's germline CDR1 is SGHAT and CDR2 FQDESV (reference sequence). V trimming: 4 bases; J trimming: 4 bases; junction bases outside the gene matches: 13. The CDR3 here is CASSSPSGLVTYNEQFF. The CDR3, as DNA: TGTGCCAGCAGCTCCCCCTCCGGACTAGTGACTTACAATGAGCAGTTCTTC. Together with reference TRBV11-1 and TRBJ2-1, the CDR3 gives the full variable domain: EAEVAQSPRYKITEKSQAVAFWCDPISGHATLYWYRQILGQGPELLVQFQDESVVDDSQLPKDRFSAERLKGVDSTLKIQPAELGDSAMYLCASSSPSGLVTYNEQFFGPGTRLTVL.

The CDR3 bases are TGTGCCAGCAGACACCTTTCTGGAAACACCATATATTTT. Its protein is CASRHLSGNTIYF. The genes are TRBV6-1 and TRBJ1-3; D not certain. This CDR3 region has 13 residues. Germline V lookup: CDR1 MNHNS, CDR2 SASEGT. The ends were cut back, 6 bases at V and 1 base at J, with 7 bases in the middle.

This clonotype was counted between two and nine times. The rearrangement joins TRBV5-1 to TRBJ2-7, with D perhaps being TRBD1 or TRBD2 (6 bases each). The CDR3 contains 17 residues. From germline, CDR1 is SGHRS and CDR2 YFSETQ. With 1 base removed from V and 6 bases from J, the gap between germline ends came to 23 bases. The CDR3 DNA reads as TGCGCCAGCAGCTTGCTAACTGACACCGGAGGGGGGTCCGAGCAGTACTTC. This sequence encodes CASSLLTDTGGGSEQYF.

This clonotype was seen a few times. The chain links TRBV4-1 to TRBJ2-7, with 8 bases lining up with TRBD2. With 4 bases clipped from V and 6 bases from J, the junction kept 11 bases outside the gene matches. Germline V CDR1 and CDR2: MGHRA, YSYEKL. This CDR3 spans 15 amino acids. CDR3 region: CASSLLPGLVSEQYF. CDR3 sequence (DNA): TGCGCCAGCAGCCTACTTCCGGGACTAGTAAGCGAGCAGTACTTC.

V and J are TRBV20-1 and TRBJ1-2; D is ambiguous. Trimming removed 0 bases at V and 7 bases at J, with 18 bases between. CDR1 and CDR2 (germline): DFQATT, SNEGSKA (reference sequence). This CDR3 region has 15 residues. The CDR3 spells CSARDISGPNRGYTF. The CDR3 coding sequence is TGCAGTGCTAGAGACATTAGTGGTCCTAATCGTGGCTACACCTTC.

This clonotype has at least ten counts. This chain connects TRBV28 to TRBJ1-5; the match to TRBD1 covers 7 bases. Germline assignment: CDR1 MDHEN and CDR2 SYDVKM. The CDR3 length is 16 residues. The junction had 12 bases not matched to a gene; V was cut back by 4 bases and J by 6 bases. The DNA of the CDR3 is TGTGCCAGCAGTTACCCCGACAGGGTTCGGGGTCAGCCCCAGCATTTT. Translation gives CASSYPDRVRGQPQHF.

This clonotype has only a few counts. V usage is TRBV5-1 and J usage is TRBJ1-4; D unresolved. V was cut by 2 bases and J by 8 bases, with 13 bases left in between. The CDR3 contains 14 residues. Germline values: CDR1 SGHRS, CDR2 YFSETQ. CDR3 sequence (DNA): TGCGCCAGCAGCTTTTTAGCCCGTCAGGAAAAACTGTTTTTT. It yields the protein CASSFLARQEKLFF.

V is TRBV5-1 and J is TRBJ1-4; D gene uncertain. V was shortened by 3 bases and J by 8 bases, with 11 bases between the two germline ends. The CDR3 loop spans 13 amino acids. Germline assignment: CDR1 SGHRS and CDR2 YFSETQ. The CDR3 DNA reads TGCGCCAGCAGCTCGGGTCTCCGAGAAAAACTGTTTTTT. Translation gives CASSSGLREKLFF.

In this sample, this clonotype turned up many times. The chain has TRBV6-5 and TRBJ1-2; D remains ambiguous. This CDR3 contains 13 residues. Germline lookup yields CDR1 MNHEY and CDR2 SVGAGI. V lost 0 bases to trimming and J lost 8 bases, with 10 bases between them. The DNA of the CDR3 is TGTGCCAGCAGTTACTCTACTTACAACGGCTACACCTTC. It is translated as CASSYSTYNGYTF.

Many counts were recorded for this clonotype. This chain uses TRBV27 with TRBJ1-2, with unresolved D. Per the germline V gene, CDR1 is MNHEY and CDR2 is SMNVEV (reference sequence). The CDR3 is 12 amino acids. Trimming took off 6 bases at V and 5 bases at J, with 10 bases between the two ends. This CDR3 is CASSSPIYGYTF. In DNA, the CDR3 is TGTGCCAGCAGCTCCCCAATTTATGGCTACACCTTC.

This clonotype has only one observation. A read error is possible here, since a much larger clone lies one base away. As the CDR3 is not closed by the conserved phenylalanine or tryptophan, this likely results from a read error. The genes are TRBV7-2 and TRBJ2-7, with 8 bases aligning to TRBD2. This CDR3 has 15 residues. Germline loops: CDR1 SGHTA, CDR2 FQGNSA. The V segment lost 5 bases and the J segment 2 bases; nucleotides outside the gene matches: 8. CDR3 amino acids: CASSQPSGPAYEQYL. CDR3 coding DNA: TGTGCCAGCAGCCAGCCTAGCGGGCCGGCCTACGAGCAGTACCTC.

Ten or more counts support this clonotype. This chain joins TRBV7-6 and TRBJ2-7, with 12 nucleotides matching TRBD2. CDR3 length: 15 residues. CDR1 and CDR2 (germline): SGHVS, FNYEAQ. Trimming removed 7 bases from V and 7 bases from J; junction bases left unmatched: 11. The CDR3 DNA sequence: TGTGCCAGCACCCCCTACGCTAGCGGGAGGGGGGAGCAGTACTTC. The encoded protein is CASTPYASGRGEQYF.

This clonotype occurred many times. This rearrangement joins TRBV11-2 to TRBJ2-5; possible D gene TRBD2, 7 bases. The V gene lost 6 bases and the J gene lost 5 bases, with 22 bases spanning the gap. The CDR3 has 16 amino acids. CDR1 is SGHAT and CDR2 is FQNNGV in the germline V gene. The CDR3 DNA reads as TGTGCCAGCAGATACGGTTTCGGGGGGCGCAGGGAGACCCAGTACTTC. Its protein product is CASRYGFGGRRETQYF.

This clonotype was counted only a few times. A junction boundary mismatches the germline segment, possibly from a read error. The J gene is TRBJ2-2, the V gene TRBV28; no definite D call. The germline V gene encodes CDR1 MDHEN and CDR2 SYDVKM. The CDR3 length is 12 residues. The CDR3 spells CASRPDTGELFF. CDR3 DNA: TGCGCCAGCAGACCCGACACCGGGGAGCTGTTTTTT.

V is TRBV27 and J is TRBJ2-3; D might be TRBD2 (5 bases). The length of the CDR3 is 15 residues. Germline V gene data show CDR1 as MNHEY and CDR2 as SMNVEV (reference sequence). The V and J ends lost 4 bases and 0 bases respectively, with 11 bases between them. The CDR3 reads CASSWAGGSTDTQYF. The CDR3, as DNA: TGTGCCAGCAGTTGGGCAGGAGGTAGCACAGATACGCAGTATTTT.

This clonotype showed up just a few times. This sequence joins TRBV6-1 and TRBJ2-5; the match to TRBD2 covers 8 bases. The CDR3 extends over 14 amino acids. J was trimmed by 4 bases and V by 9 bases; bases with no gene match: 10. Germline assignment: CDR1 MNHNS and CDR2 SASEGT. In DNA, the CDR3 is TGTGCCAGTTTAGCGGGACTTTTGGCAGAGACCCAGTACTTC. Protein product: CASLAGLLAETQYF.

This chain uses TRBV28 with TRBJ1-5; 9 bases line up with TRBD1. The CDR3 contains 16 residues. V trimming: 6 bases; J trimming: 2 bases; junction bases outside the gene matches: 8. Germline CDR1 MDHEN, CDR2 SYDVKM. The DNA of the CDR3 is TGTGCCAGCAGACCAGAACAGGGGGCAGGCAATCAGCCCCAGCATTTT. The encoded protein is CASRPEQGAGNQPQHF.

This clonotype came up many times. The CDR3 protein is CASSPPGPTRGYTF. CDR3 DNA sequence: TGTGCCAGCAGTCCCCCGGGACCGACACGGGGCTACACCTTC. The chain carries TRBV28 and TRBJ1-2; TRBD1 is a possible D gene (5 bases). V lost 5 bases, J lost 8 bases, and 18 bases lay in between. The CDR3 contains 14 residues. Looked up from germline, CDR1 is MDHEN and CDR2 is SYDVKM.

This clonotype occurred many times. The genes are TRBV11-2 and TRBJ2-5; tentative D call: TRBD1 (5 bases). Per the germline V gene, CDR1 is SGHAT and CDR2 is FQNNGV. Trimming stripped 2 bases from V and 3 bases from J, with 10 bases between. This CDR3 comprises 14 residues. As DNA, the CDR3 is TGTGCCAGCAGCTTAAGACAGACTGAAGAGACCCAGTACTTC. Translation gives CASSLRQTEETQYF.

J is TRBJ1-1 and V is TRBV25-1; TRBD1 matches at 7 bases. There are 14 residues in the CDR3. V trimming: 1 base; J trimming: 7 bases; junction bases outside the gene matches: 6. Germline assignment: CDR1 MGHDK and CDR2 SYGVNS. The CDR3 reads CASSELGGTDEAFF. The CDR3 nucleotides are TGTGCCAGCAGTGAATTAGGGGGGACAGATGAAGCTTTCTTT. The whole variable domain, filled in from reference TRBV25-1 and TRBJ1-1, reads EADIYQTPRYLVIGTGKKITLECSQTMGHDKMYWYQQDPGMELHLIHYSYGVNSTEKGDLSSESTVSRIRTEHFPLTLESARPSHTSQYLCASSELGGTDEAFFGQGTRLTVV.